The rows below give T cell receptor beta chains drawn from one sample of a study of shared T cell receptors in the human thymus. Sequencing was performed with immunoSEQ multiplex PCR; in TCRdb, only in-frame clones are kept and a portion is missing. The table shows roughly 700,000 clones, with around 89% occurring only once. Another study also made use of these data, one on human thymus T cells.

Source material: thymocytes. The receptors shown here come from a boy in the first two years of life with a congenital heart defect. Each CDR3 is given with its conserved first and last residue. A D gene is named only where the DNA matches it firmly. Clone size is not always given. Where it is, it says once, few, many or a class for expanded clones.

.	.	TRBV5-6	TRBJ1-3	CASSFSWEAGNTIYF	TGTGCCAGCAGCTTCTCCTGGGAGGCTGGAAACACCATATATTTT
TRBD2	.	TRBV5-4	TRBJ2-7	CASSRRPGLAGVPYEQYF	TGTGCCAGCAGCCGGAGGCCGGGACTAGCGGGAGTACCCTACGAGCAGTACTTC
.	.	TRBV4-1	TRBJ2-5	CASSQEGKVAEETQYF	TGCGCCAGCAGCCAAGAAGGGAAGGTAGCGGAAGAGACCCAGTACTTC
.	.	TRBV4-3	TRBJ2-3	CASSPQPEGPTDTQYF	TGCGCCAGCAGCCCCCAGCCGGAGGGACCAACAGATACGCAGTATTTT
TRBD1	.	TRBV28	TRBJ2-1	CASSTTGTGSNEQFF	TGTGCCAGCAGTACGACCGGGACAGGTTCCAATGAGCAGTTCTTC
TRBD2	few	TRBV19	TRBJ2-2	CASSRRGTSLSGTGELFF	TGTGCCAGTAGTCGTAGAGGGACTAGCCTATCGGGCACCGGGGAGCTGTTTTTT
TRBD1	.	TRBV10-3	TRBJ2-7	CAIKMTGGGEQYF	TGTGCCATCAAGATGACAGGGGGCGGCGAGCAGTACTTC
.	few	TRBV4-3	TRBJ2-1	CASSQDRAGEHNEQFF	TGCGCCAGCAGCCAAGATCGGGCGGGCGAACACAATGAGCAGTTCTTC
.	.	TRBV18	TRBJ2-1	CASSLTTGAGGPGEAYNEQFF	TGTGCCAGCTCACTCACGACAGGGGCGGGAGGGCCTGGTGAAGCCTACAATGAGCAGTTCTTC
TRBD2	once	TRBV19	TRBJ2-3	CASSPRLAGEGTDTQYF	TGTGCCAGTAGTCCAAGACTAGCGGGAGAAGGCACAGATACGCAGTATTTT
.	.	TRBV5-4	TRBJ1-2	CASRPGQNYGYTF	TGTGCCAGCCGGCCGGGACAAAACTATGGCTACACCTTC
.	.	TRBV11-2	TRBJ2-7	CASSSNRDGYEQYF	TGTGCCAGCAGCTCCAACAGGGATGGCTACGAGCAGTACTTC
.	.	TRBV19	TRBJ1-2	CASSIYVGGNGYTF	TGTGCCAGTAGTATATATGTCGGGGGAAATGGCTACACCTTC
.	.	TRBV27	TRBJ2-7	CASSLRLALDYEQYF	TGTGCCAGCAGTTTAAGGCTAGCTTTGGACTACGAGCAGTACTTC
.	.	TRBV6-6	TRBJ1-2	CASSYRQCGYTF	TGTGCCAGCAGTTACCGACAGTGCGGCTACACCTTC
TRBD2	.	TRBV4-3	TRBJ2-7	CASSKGASGYEQYF	TGCGCCAGCAGCAAAGGGGCTAGCGGTTACGAGCAGTACTTC
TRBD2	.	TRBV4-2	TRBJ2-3	CASSQARTGLAGVGTDTQYF	TGTGCCAGCAGCCAAGCCCGCACGGGACTAGCTGGCGTCGGTACAGATACGCAGTATTTT
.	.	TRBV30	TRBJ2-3	CAWRLRRVRPVTFTDTQYF	TGTGCCTGGAGATTGAGGAGGGTGCGGCCCGTCACATTCACAGATACGCAGTATTTT
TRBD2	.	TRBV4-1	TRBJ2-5	CASSITTSGRGETQYF	TGCGCCAGCAGCATAACAACTAGCGGGAGAGGTGAGACCCAGTACTTC
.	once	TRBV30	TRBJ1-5	CAWSRQGIGSNQPQHF	TGTGCCTGGAGTAGGCAGGGAATAGGGAGCAATCAGCCCCAGCATTTT
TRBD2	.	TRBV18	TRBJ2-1	CASSPPGKGLAGPSSYNEQFF	TGTGCCAGCTCACCACCGGGCAAGGGACTAGCGGGGCCCAGCTCCTACAATGAGCAGTTCTTC
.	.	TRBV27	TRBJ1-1	CASSLPGAEAEAFF	TGTGCCAGCAGTTTACCTGGGGCTGAAGCTGAAGCTTTCTTT
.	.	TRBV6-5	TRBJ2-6	CASSYWGAGANVLTF	TGTGCCAGCAGTTACTGGGGGGCTGGGGCCAACGTCCTGACTTTC
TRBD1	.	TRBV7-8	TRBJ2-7	CASSLRDRFYEQYF	TGTGCCAGCAGCCTCCGGGACAGGTTCTACGAGCAGTACTTC
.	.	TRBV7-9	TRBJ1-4	CASSAPRGRDEKLFF	TGTGCCAGCAGCGCCCCCAGGGGTAGGGATGAAAAACTGTTTTTT
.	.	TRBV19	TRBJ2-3	CASSMGAPGRTDTQYF	TGTGCCAGTAGTATGGGGGCACCGGGACGGACAGATACGCAGTATTTT
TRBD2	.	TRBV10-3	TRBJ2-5	CAIRAQATGRGSETQYF	TGTGCCATCAGGGCGCAGGCGACCGGGAGGGGAAGCGAGACCCAGTACTTC
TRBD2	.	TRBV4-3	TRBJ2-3	CASSQARGGRRTDTQYF	TGCGCCAGCAGCCAGGCGAGGGGCGGGAGGAGGACAGATACGCAGTATTTT
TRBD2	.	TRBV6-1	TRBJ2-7	CASSRRRETSHEQYF	TGTGCCAGCAGTCGACGAAGGGAGACTAGCCACGAGCAGTACTTC
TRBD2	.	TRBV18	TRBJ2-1	CASSQHTSGNPNEQFF	TGTGCCAGCTCACAACACACTAGCGGGAACCCCAATGAGCAGTTCTTC
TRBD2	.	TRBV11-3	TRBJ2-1	CASSTSGREEHNEQFF	TGTGCCAGCAGTACTAGCGGGAGGGAGGAGCACAATGAGCAGTTCTTC
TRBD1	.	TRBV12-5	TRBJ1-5	CASGIIRGPQPQHF	TGTGCTAGTGGTATAATCAGGGGGCCCCAGCCCCAGCATTTT
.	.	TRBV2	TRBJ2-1	CASSFSGPYNEQFF	TGTGCCAGCAGCTTTAGCGGACCCTACAATGAGCAGTTCTTC
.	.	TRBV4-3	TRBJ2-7	CASSQDRTARGNYEQYF	TGCGCCAGCAGCCAAGATAGGACAGCCCGGGGAAACTACGAGCAGTACTTC
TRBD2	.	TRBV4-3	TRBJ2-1	CASSQEFETVAGDNEQFF	TGCGCCAGCAGCCAAGAATTCGAAACGGTAGCGGGAGACAATGAGCAGTTCTTC
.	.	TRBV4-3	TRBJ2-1	CASSQVPPRGVSYNEQFF	TGCGCCAGCAGCCAAGTCCCTCCCCGGGGAGTCTCCTACAATGAGCAGTTCTTC
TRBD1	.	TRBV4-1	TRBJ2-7	CASSDRGHEQYF	TGCGCCAGCAGTGACAGGGGCCACGAGCAGTACTTC
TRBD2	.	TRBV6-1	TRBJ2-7	CASSDKLRLAGSYEQYF	TGTGCCAGCAGTGATAAACTCCGACTAGCGGGCTCCTACGAGCAGTACTTC
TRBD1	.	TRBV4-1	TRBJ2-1	CASSQGDRGGYNEQFF	TGCGCCAGCAGCCAAGGGGACAGGGGAGGGTACAATGAGCAGTTCTTC
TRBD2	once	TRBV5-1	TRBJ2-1	CASSLGGTSGNYTYNEQFF	TGCGCCAGCAGCTTAGGCGGGACTAGCGGGAACTATACCTACAATGAGCAGTTCTTC
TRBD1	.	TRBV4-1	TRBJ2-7	CASSHPGTGMNEQYF	TGCGCCAGCAGCCACCCCGGGACAGGGATGAACGAGCAGTACTTC
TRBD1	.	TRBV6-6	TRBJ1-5	CASSYVAGGQPQHF	TGTGCCAGCAGTTACGTGGCAGGGGGGCAGCCCCAGCATTTT
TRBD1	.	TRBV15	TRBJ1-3	CATSRRDSGNTIYF	TGTGCCACCAGCAGACGGGACAGCGGAAACACCATATATTTT
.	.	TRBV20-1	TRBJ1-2	CSDPGESF	TGCAGTGATCCCGGGGAGTCCTTC
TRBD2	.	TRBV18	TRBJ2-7	CASSLSLLAGDEQYF	TGTGCCAGCTCACTTTCTTTACTAGCGGGAGACGAGCAGTACTTC
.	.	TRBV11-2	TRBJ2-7	CASSLESCEQYF	TGTGCCAGCAGCTTAGAGTCGTGCGAGCAGTACTTC
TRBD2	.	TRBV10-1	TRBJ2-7	CASSPGGGPYEQYF	TGCGCCAGCAGTCCGGGGGGGGGTCCGTACGAGCAGTACTTC
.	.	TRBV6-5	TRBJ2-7	CASSTLGSYEQYF	TGTGCCAGCAGTACCCTAGGTTCCTACGAGCAGTACTTC
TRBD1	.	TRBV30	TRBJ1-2	CAWSQITDRGLNYGYTF	TGTGCCTGGAGTCAGATTACAGACAGGGGCCTAAACTATGGCTACACCTTC
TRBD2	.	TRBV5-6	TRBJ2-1	CASSALAGHVNEQFF	TGTGCCAGCAGCGCACTAGCGGGACACGTCAATGAGCAGTTCTTC
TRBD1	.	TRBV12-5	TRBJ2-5	CASGAWDRYQETQYF	TGTGCTAGTGGGGCCTGGGACAGATATCAAGAGACCCAGTACTTC
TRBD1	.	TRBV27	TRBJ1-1	CASSYTGVAEAFF	TGTGCCAGCAGTTACACAGGGGTGGCTGAAGCTTTCTTT
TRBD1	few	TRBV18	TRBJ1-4	CASSQPGTEGEKLFF	TGTGCCAGCTCACAGCCCGGGACAGAAGGTGAAAAACTGTTTTTT
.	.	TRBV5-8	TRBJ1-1	CASSLVGALNTEAFF	TGTGCCAGCAGCTTGGTGGGGGCTTTGAACACTGAAGCTTTCTTT
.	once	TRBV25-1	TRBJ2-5	CASRGSPAGTQYF	TGTGCCAGCAGGGGTAGCCCCGCGGGGACCCAGTACTTC